A selection of T cell receptor beta chains follows, all from one sample in a study of blood T cell repertoires in COVID-19. The protocol was immunoSEQ multiplex PCR, while the TCRdb copy is restricted to in-frame clones and leaves out a portion. The top ten clones hold 1.5% of a sample with fewer than 300,000 clones, about 90% of them seen once. Material for sequencing was peripheral blood. The origin of the receptors is a woman aged 40-49 years who had recovered from COVID-19. Both conserved end residues are part of each CDR3. D genes are given only for firm matches. Size is stated for part of the rows, as once, few or many counts, or as a class when the clone is expanded.

d_call	cdr3_length	v_call	j_call	clone_size	cdr3_nt	cdr3_aa
TRBD1	14	TRBV7-8	TRBJ1-4	.	TGTGCCAGCAGTGCCGGGACAGGGCGAGAAAAACTGTTTTTT	CASSAGTGREKLFF
.	14	TRBV9	TRBJ2-2	.	TGTGCCAGCAGCGTTTCTAGCCTCACCGGGGAGCTGTTTTTT	CASSVSSLTGELFF
TRBD1	14	TRBV7-9	TRBJ2-7	.	TGTGCCAGCAGCACCGGGACAGGGACCTACGAGCAGTACTTC	CASSTGTGTYEQYF
TRBD1	15	TRBV7-8	TRBJ1-4	.	TGTGCCAGCAGCTTAAAGGACAGGGAGAATGAAAAACTGTTTTTT	CASSLKDRENEKLFF
TRBD1	16	TRBV7-3	TRBJ2-3	.	TGTGCCAGCAGCTCCCAGACAGGGGGAGGCACAGATACGCAGTATTTT	CASSSQTGGGTDTQYF
TRBD1	15	TRBV5-6	TRBJ1-1	.	TGTGCCAGCAGCCGCCCGGGGGACAGGATAACTGAAGCTTTCTTT	CASSRPGDRITEAFF
TRBD1	14	TRBV3-1/TRBV3-2	TRBJ1-6	.	TGTGCCAGCAGTGCGACAGGGGGAGGGTCACCCCTCCACTTT	CASSATGGGSPLHF
.	16	TRBV27	TRBJ1-1	.	TGTGCCAGCAGCCCAAACCCCGACAGGACGAACACTGAAGCTTTCTTT	CASSPNPDRTNTEAFF
TRBD1	11	TRBV5-7	TRBJ2-7	.	TGTGCCAGCAGCGTGACAGGGGGCGAGAACTTC	CASSVTGGENF
.	16	TRBV15	TRBJ2-7	.	TGTGCCACCAGCAGAGCAAGGTCGGGTCTTCCCTACGAGCAGTACTTC	CATSRARSGLPYEQYF
.	12	TRBV10-3	TRBJ2-1	.	TGTGCCATCAGTGACGGGTACAATGAGCAGTTCTTC	CAISDGYNEQFF
TRBD2	19	TRBV7-9	TRBJ2-1	once	TGTGCCAGCAGCCCCTACGGGGGGCTAGCGGGGGGGGACTACAATGAGCAGTTCTTC	CASSPYGGLAGGDYNEQFF
.	15	TRBV19	TRBJ1-5	.	TGTGCCAGTAGTCCTAGGAGGAACAGCAATCAGCCCCAGCATTTT	CASSPRRNSNQPQHF
.	12	TRBV12-3/TRBV12-4	TRBJ2-1	.	TGTGCCAGCAGTTTCTCCCACAATGAGCAGTTCTTC	CASSFSHNEQFF
.	14	TRBV3-1/TRBV3-2	TRBJ1-1	.	TGTGCCAGCAGCCAAGATCTAGGAAACACTGAAGCTTTCTTT	CASSQDLGNTEAFF
.	13	TRBV24-1	TRBJ2-3	.	TGTGCCACCAGTGACCCCTCCACAGATACGCAGTATTTT	CATSDPSTDTQYF
TRBD1	16	TRBV29-1	TRBJ1-4	.	TGCAGCGTTGAAGAGCCGGGACAGGGTGTGCGGGAAAAACTGTTTTTT	CSVEEPGQGVREKLFF
.	12	TRBV29-1	TRBJ2-1	.	TGCAGCGTTGACGCAGGGTATCATGAGCAGTTCTTC	CSVDAGYHEQFF
TRBD2	12	TRBV6-5	TRBJ2-4	once	TGTGCCAGCCTAGCGGGGGTTTCCGAATCGTACTTC	CASLAGVSESYF
.	13	TRBV2	TRBJ1-1	.	TGTGCCAGCAGAGCGGTAATGAACACTGAAGCTTTCTTT	CASRAVMNTEAFF
TRBD2	16	TRBV9	TRBJ2-3	.	TGTGCCAGCAGCACCCGGACTAGCATCGGCACAGATACGCAGTATTTT	CASSTRTSIGTDTQYF
.	17	TRBV9	TRBJ2-6	.	TGTGCCAGCAGCGTAGGGCACCCAGGGCCTGGGGCCAACGTCCTGACTTTC	CASSVGHPGPGANVLTF
TRBD1	14	TRBV5-1	TRBJ2-4	.	TGCGCCAGCAGGGACAGGGGGCAGGGAAACATTCAGTACTTC	CASRDRGQGNIQYF
TRBD1	11	TRBV30	TRBJ2-1	.	TGTGCCTGGAGACAGGGGGTTCAGCAGTTCTTC	CAWRQGVQQFF
.	13	TRBV12-3/TRBV12-4	TRBJ2-7	.	TGTGCCAGCAGTTTAGCGCTAGGAGGGGAGCAGTACTTC	CASSLALGGEQYF
.	13	TRBV6-1	TRBJ1-2	.	TGTGCCAGCAGTGATTGGCTGAACTATGGCTACACCTTC	CASSDWLNYGYTF
TRBD2	20	TRBV5-1	TRBJ2-3	.	TGCGCCAGCAGCTTGAATTACCTAGCGGGGGGACTACTCAGGGCTAATACGCAGTATTTT	CASSLNYLAGGLLRANTQYF
.	14	TRBV9	TRBJ1-4	.	TGTGCCAGCAGCCAGGGCGCAACTAATGAAAAACTGTTTTTT	CASSQGATNEKLFF
.	14	TRBV6-5	TRBJ2-6	once	TGTGCCTCAACCAGGCGCTCTGGGGCCAACGTCCTGACTTTC	CASTRRSGANVLTF
.	12	TRBV13	TRBJ1-1	few	TGTGCCACCCGTAGGGGGAACACTGAAGCTTTCTTT	CATRRGNTEAFF
.	16	TRBV5-5	TRBJ2-1	.	TGTGCCAGCAGCAAGCTGACAGGACTCTCCTACAATGAGCAGTTCTTC	CASSKLTGLSYNEQFF
.	13	TRBV5-4	TRBJ2-5	once	TGTGCCAGCAGCCGAATTAGTTTCGAGACCCAGTACTTC	CASSRISFETQYF
.	13	TRBV19	TRBJ1-3	.	TGTGCCAGTAGTTTCGACAGTGGAAACACCATATATTTT	CASSFDSGNTIYF
.	15	TRBV5-6	TRBJ1-3	.	TGTGCCAGCAGCCTGTCCCCACTCTCTGGAAACACCATATATTTT	CASSLSPLSGNTIYF
.	16	TRBV5-5	TRBJ2-3	.	TGTGCCAGCAGCCAGGGGGCGCGGGGGTCCGCAGATACGCAGTATTTT	CASSQGARGSADTQYF
.	13	TRBV6-1	TRBJ2-5	.	TGTGCCAGCAGTGAGCAGGTTCAAGGGACCCAGTACTTC	CASSEQVQGTQYF
TRBD1	16	TRBV11-2	TRBJ2-7	.	TGTGCCAGCAGCCGACATAGGACACAGGGGGCGTACGAGCAGTACTTC	CASSRHRTQGAYEQYF
.	15	TRBV19	TRBJ2-5	.	TGTGCCAGTAGTATTTACGCGGCTTTGGGAGAGACCCAGTACTTC	CASSIYAALGETQYF
.	13	TRBV15	TRBJ1-1	.	TGTGCCACCAGCCCCCTCCGAGACACTGAAGCTTTCTTT	CATSPLRDTEAFF
TRBD2	16	TRBV10-3	TRBJ2-1	.	TGTGCCATCAGTGGGTCATTAGCGGGGGGCGTGAATGAGCAGTTCTTC	CAISGSLAGGVNEQFF
TRBD1	16	TRBV27	TRBJ2-5	.	TGTGCCAGCAGTCAAACCGGGACAGGGAGAAGGGAGACCCAGTACTTC	CASSQTGTGRRETQYF
.	13	TRBV7-8	TRBJ1-3	.	TGTGCCAGCAGCTCTTACTCTGGAAACACCATATATTTT	CASSSYSGNTIYF
.	17	TRBV4-1	TRBJ2-3	.	TGCGCCAGCAGCCAAGATCGCCAGGGGTGGGGGACAGATACGCAGTATTTT	CASSQDRQGWGTDTQYF
TRBD1	15	TRBV11-2	TRBJ1-1	.	TGTGCCAGCAGCCACCGACAGGGACTGAACACTGAAGCTTTCTTT	CASSHRQGLNTEAFF
TRBD2	13	TRBV29-1	TRBJ2-3	many	TGCAGCGCTGGGACTAGCATAGCAGATACGCAGTATTTT	CSAGTSIADTQYF
.	13	TRBV6-5	TRBJ1-2	once	TGTGCCAGCAGTTACGGGGCTGGCTATGGCTACACCTTC	CASSYGAGYGYTF
TRBD2	18	TRBV7-2	TRBJ2-4	.	TGTGCCAGCAGCCGCAACGTTCTAGCGGGGGGATCCAAAAACATTCAGTACTTC	CASSRNVLAGGSKNIQYF
TRBD2	15	TRBV3-1/TRBV3-2	TRBJ2-7	.	TGTGCCAGCAGCCAAGTAGCGCGGGGGGGCTACGAGCAGTACTTC	CASSQVARGGYEQYF